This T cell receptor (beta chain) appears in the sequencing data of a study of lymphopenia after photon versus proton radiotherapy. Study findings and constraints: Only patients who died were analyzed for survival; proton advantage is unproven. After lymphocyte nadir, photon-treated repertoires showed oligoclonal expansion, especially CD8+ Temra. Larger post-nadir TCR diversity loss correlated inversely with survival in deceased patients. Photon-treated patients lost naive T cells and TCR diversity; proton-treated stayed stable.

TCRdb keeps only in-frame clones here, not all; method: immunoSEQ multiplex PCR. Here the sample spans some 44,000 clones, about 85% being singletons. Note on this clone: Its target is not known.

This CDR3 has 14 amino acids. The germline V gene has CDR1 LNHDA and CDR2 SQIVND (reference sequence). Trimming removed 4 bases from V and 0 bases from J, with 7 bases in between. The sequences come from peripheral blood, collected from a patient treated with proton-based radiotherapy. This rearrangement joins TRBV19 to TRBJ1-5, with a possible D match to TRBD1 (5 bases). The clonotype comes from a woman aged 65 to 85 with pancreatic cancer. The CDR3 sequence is CASSTQGSNQPQHF. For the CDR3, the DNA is TGTGCCAGTAGTACCCAGGGTAGCAATCAGCCCCAGCATTTT.